This T cell receptor beta chain originates from a study of T cell responses to AZD1222 COVID-19 vaccine. About the study: Second-dose intervals of approximately 4 or approximately 12 weeks were pooled. Regarding the study as a whole: Sampling that yielded the repertoires occurred only after the peak T cell response.

Comment on this clone: Antigen specificity is unknown.

This table comes from immunoSEQ multiplex PCR, and its TCRdb copy is limited to in-frame clones, with some not included. The sample consists of roughly 100,000 clones, about 85% of them appearing once. The germline V gene has CDR1 SGDLS and CDR2 YYNGEE. The CDR3 covers 16 residues. V lost 2 bases to trimming and J lost 0 bases, with 14 bases between them. The TCR originated in an adult in good health. The sequences come from peripheral blood, collected on day 0 of AZD1222 vaccination. The V and J genes are TRBV9 and TRBJ1-1; D remains unclear. CDR3 DNA: TGTGCCAGCAGCGTCGGATCGTCGGGCGTGAACACTGAAGCTTTCTTT. Protein sequence: CASSVGSSGVNTEAFF.